Below are 16 T cell receptor beta chains sequenced from a single sample in a study of blood T cell repertoires in COVID-19. The data were produced by immunoSEQ multiplex PCR, yet TCRdb's version contains in-frame clones alone and is incomplete. The sample records over 450,000 clones, nearly 90% being singletons. Specimen: peripheral blood. The receptors shown here come from a man aged 18 to 30 with COVID-19, enrolled during active disease.

This clone is a singleton in its sample. CDR3 in amino acids: CASSQVLGQGTYGYTF. The CDR3 nucleotides read TGCGCCAGCAGCCAAGTCCTAGGGCAGGGAACCTATGGCTACACCTTC. V usage is TRBV4-1 and J usage is TRBJ1-2, with TRBD1 as a possible D gene (5 bases). CDR1 is MGHRA and CDR2 is YSYEKL in the germline V gene. V lost 1 base and J 4 bases, leaving 16 bases between the germline ends. The CDR3 is 16 residues long.

This sequence joins TRBV7-8 and TRBJ2-2; a possible D gene is TRBD2 (5 bases). The germline gives CDR1 SGHVS, CDR2 FQNEAQ. The V and J ends lost 2 bases and 4 bases respectively, with 14 bases between them. This CDR3 is built from 16 residues. The CDR3 DNA reads TGTGCCAGCAGCTTATCGAGGGTCAGCAGCACCGGGGAGCTGTTTTTT. Translation gives CASSLSRVSSTGELFF.

The chain joins TRBV6-4 to TRBJ2-7; no firm D call. CDR1 MRHNA and CDR2 SNTAGT come from the germline V gene. This CDR3 comprises 12 residues. V lost 7 bases and J lost 0, with 7 bases in between. DNA for the CDR3: TGTGCCAGCACCTATCCCTCCTACGAGCAGTACTTC. This encodes CASTYPSYEQYF.

The chain links TRBV30 to TRBJ2-1; perhaps TRBD1 as D (6 bases). V was trimmed by 2 bases and J by 4 bases, leaving 12 bases between them. CDR1 is GTSNPN, CDR2 SVGIG, per germline (reference sequence). CDR3 length: 14 amino acids. DNA for the CDR3: TGTGCCTGGAGTCTGGGGGCGGCATACAATGAGCAGTTCTTC. As protein: CAWSLGAAYNEQFF.

This clone was counted a few times. The CDR3, as DNA: TGTGCCAGCAGCACCGGGACAGACACTAACTATGGCTACACCTTC. This encodes CASSTGTDTNYGYTF. V gene TRBV6-5 combines with J gene TRBJ1-2; 7 positions match TRBD1. J lost 0 bases, V lost 6 bases, and 7 bases had no gene match. CDR1 and CDR2 from the germline V gene are MNHEY and SVGAGI. The CDR3 has 15 amino acids.

This clone has more than one count but fewer than ten. This chain links TRBV27 with TRBJ2-1, with D perhaps TRBD2 (7 bases). The length of the CDR3 is 16 residues. Germline assignment: CDR1 MNHEY and CDR2 SMNVEV (reference sequence). The V end was cut by 6 bases, the J end by 2 bases, with 17 bases between. The CDR3 loop reads CASRPRGGGAYNEQFF. The CDR3 bases are TGTGCCAGCAGACCCCGAGGGGGGGGCGCCTACAATGAGCAGTTCTTC.

A word on this clone: The same CDR3 can be traced to other DNA sequences in this sample. V usage is TRBV5-1 and J usage is TRBJ2-2; TRBD1 aligns across 8 bases. V dropped 4 bases and J dropped 6; count of bases not matched to a gene: 5. CDR1 SGHRS and CDR2 YFSETQ come from the germline V gene. The length of the CDR3 is 14 residues. CDR3 loop: CASSLGTGSGELFF. In DNA, the CDR3 is TGCGCCAGCAGCCTCGGGACAGGTTCCGGGGAGCTGTTTTTT.

V is TRBV5-1 and J is TRBJ2-1; 10 nucleotides align to TRBD2. The V gene's germline CDR1 is SGHRS and CDR2 YFSETQ. The trim removed 2 bases at V and 6 bases at J, leaving 8 bases unmatched. The CDR3 has 16 amino acids. The CDR3 loop is CASSLQAGGAANEQFF. CDR3 in DNA: TGCGCCAGCAGCTTACAAGCGGGAGGGGCTGCCAATGAGCAGTTCTTC.

The chain uses TRBV6-6 and TRBJ2-1; TRBD2 matches 15 bases. CDR1 MNHNY and CDR2 SVGAGI come from the germline V gene (reference sequence). Trimming removed 6 bases from V and 7 bases from J; junction bases left unmatched: 7. CDR3 length: 16 amino acids. Here the CDR3 DNA reads TGTGCCAGCAGACTCCGGACTAGCGGGAGGGGAAATGAGCAGTTCTTC. This gives the protein CASRLRTSGRGNEQFF.

The chain uses TRBV30 and TRBJ1-3; D might be TRBD1 (6 bases). Trimming stripped 0 bases from V and 0 bases from J, with 15 bases between. The length of the CDR3 is 17 residues. Germline lookup yields CDR1 GTSNPN and CDR2 SVGIG (reference sequence). CDR3 in amino acids: CAWSVLARGHSGNTIYF. The DNA of the CDR3 is TGTGCCTGGAGTGTACTTGCCCGGGGACACTCTGGAAACACCATATATTTT.

The chain combines TRBV28 with TRBJ2-7, with 10 bases identical to TRBD2. J lost 1 base, V lost 6 bases, and 6 bases had no gene match. The CDR3 loop spans 15 amino acids. Looked up from germline, CDR1 is MDHEN and CDR2 is SYDVKM. CDR3 in amino acids: CASSSSGSRSYEQYF. CDR3 coding DNA: TGTGCCAGCAGCTCTAGCGGGAGTCGATCCTACGAGCAGTACTTC.

This clone showed up just once. The V call is TRBV5-1, the J call TRBJ2-7, with TRBD2 identical over 14 bases. V gave up 3 bases and J gave up 4 bases; unmatched junction bases: 6. The germline gives CDR1 SGHRS, CDR2 YFSETQ. This CDR3 region has 16 residues. The CDR3 region is CASSYSRLAGGYEQYF. CDR3 nucleotides: TGCGCCAGCAGCTACTCCAGACTAGCGGGAGGGTACGAGCAGTACTTC.

This sequence joins TRBV24-1 and TRBJ2-2; the match to TRBD2 covers 8 bases. Germline V CDR1 and CDR2: KGHDR, SFDVKD. The CDR3 extends over 14 amino acids. Germline trimming cut 5 bases from V and 5 bases from J; bases unmatched to any gene: 3. CDR3 region: CATSVGLGTGELFF. Here the CDR3 DNA reads TGTGCCACCAGTGTGGGACTAGGGACCGGGGAGCTGTTTTTT.

The rearrangement links TRBV7-9 to TRBJ1-6; 11 bases are a match to TRBD1. Looked up from germline, CDR1 is SEHNR and CDR2 is FQNEAQ (reference sequence). The V segment lost 5 bases and the J segment 9 bases; nucleotides outside the gene matches: 9. The CDR3 sequence is 16 residues long. CDR3: CASSLGTGGSGSPLHF. The CDR3 region has the DNA TGTGCCAGCAGCCTCGGGACAGGGGGTAGCGGTTCACCCCTCCACTTT.

This clone was seen just once. The rearrangement joins TRBV21-1 to TRBJ1-3; the D call of TRBD1 is as the table states it, not checked on the DNA. TRBV21-1 is reported as a pseudogene. CDR3 length: 16 amino acids. The CDR3 DNA follows: TGTGCCAGCAGCTACGATGACAGACGCTCTGGAAACACCATATATTTT. Translating gives CASSYDDRRSGNTIYF.

The rearrangement uses TRBV11-2 and TRBJ2-7, with TRBD1 as a possible D gene (6 bases). V dropped 2 bases and J dropped 5 bases, with 22 bases sitting between them. The CDR3 contains 17 residues. Germline V gene lookup returns CDR1 SGHAT and CDR2 FQNNGV. In DNA form, the CDR3 reads TGTGCCAGCAGCTTAAAAATAGAAACAGGGATGGTTGACGAGCAGTACTTC. This translates into CASSLKIETGMVDEQYF. The full variable domain, in which reference TRBV11-2 and TRBJ2-7 provide the parts outside the CDR3, is EAGVAQSPRYKIIEKRQSVAFWCNPISGHATLYWYQQILGQGPKLLIQFQNNGVVDDSQLPKDRFSAERLKGVDSTLKIQPAKLEDSAVYLCASSLKIETGMVDEQYFGPGTRLTVT.